The rows below give T cell receptor beta chains drawn from one sample of a study of Ad26.COV2.S vaccination and SARS-CoV-2 variants. Method: immunoSEQ multiplex PCR; TCRdb's copy keeps in-frame clones and lacks some. Of hundreds of thousands of clones listed, 80% to 90% are singletons. Material: peripheral blood, obtained in a trial of Ad26.COV2.S vaccine versus placebo. The receptors stem from a person between 18 and 59 years old who received the Ad26.COV2.S COVID-19 vaccine or a placebo. The CDR3 runs from the conserved cysteine through the conserved F or W. Each record gives: V gene, clone size, D gene, J gene, CDR3 protein, CDR3 DNA. The D gene is left open where the match is weak. Rows may omit the clone size; those that give it use once, few, many or a size class.

V: TRBV2; size: -; D: TRBD1; J: TRBJ2-3; CDR3: CASSVLGRGGHTDTQYF; DNA: TGTGCCAGCAGTGTATTGGGGAGAGGGGGCCACACAGATACGCAGTATTTT
V: TRBV14; size: -; D: TRBD1; J: TRBJ2-7; CDR3: CASGCVGLHGTGIAYEQYF; DNA: TGTGCCAGCGGTTGTGTCGGTTTACACGGGACAGGGATTGCCTACGAGCAGTACTTC
V: TRBV4-3; size: -; D: -; J: TRBJ2-5; CDR3: CASSQDGGETQYF; DNA: TGCGCCAGCAGCCAAGACGGCGGAGAGACCCAGTACTTC
V: TRBV7-5; size: -; D: -; J: TRBJ1-4; CDR3: CARSPRQGPADEKLFF; DNA: TGTGCCAGAAGCCCACGTCAGGGCCCCGCGGATGAAAAACTGTTTTTT
V: TRBV19; size: -; D: -; J: TRBJ2-7; CDR3: CASSKRAGTPHEQYF; DNA: TGTGCCAGTAGTAAACGGGCGGGGACACCCCACGAGCAGTACTTC
V: TRBV4-1; size: -; D: -; J: TRBJ2-3; CDR3: CASSQGQPGADTQYF; DNA: TGCGCCAGCAGCCAAGGGCAGCCAGGTGCAGATACGCAGTATTTT
V: TRBV2; size: -; D: TRBD1; J: TRBJ1-5; CDR3: CASSERQGDQPQHF; DNA: TGTGCCAGCAGTGAGAGACAGGGGGATCAGCCCCAGCATTTT
V: TRBV19; size: -; D: -; J: TRBJ2-5; CDR3: CASSMRLGETQYF; DNA: TGTGCCAGTAGTATGAGACTAGGGGAGACCCAGTACTTC
V: TRBV10-3; size: -; D: -; J: TRBJ2-7; CDR3: CAISETREQYF; DNA: TGTGCCATCAGTGAGACTCGCGAGCAGTACTTC
V: TRBV3-1/TRBV3-2; size: -; D: -; J: TRBJ2-7; CDR3: CASSHPRSGSYEQYF; DNA: TGTGCCAGCAGCCACCCCCGATCCGGCTCCTACGAGCAGTACTTC
V: TRBV5-4; size: -; D: -; J: TRBJ2-3; CDR3: CASSEGRGKGTDTQYF; DNA: TGTGCCAGCAGCGAGGGGCGGGGCAAGGGCACAGATACGCAGTATTTT
V: TRBV2; size: -; D: TRBD1; J: TRBJ1-6; CDR3: CASRAGTGGAYLHF; DNA: TGTGCCAGCAGGGCCGGGACAGGGGGAGCCTACCTCCACTTT
V: TRBV6-5; size: -; D: -; J: TRBJ2-7; CDR3: CASMGGPEQYF; DNA: TGTGCCAGCATGGGAGGACCGGAGCAGTACTTC
V: TRBV4-1; size: -; D: -; J: TRBJ2-1; CDR3: CASSPLPLGEQFF; DNA: TGCGCCAGCAGCCCGCTTCCCTTGGGTGAGCAGTTCTTC
V: TRBV10-3; size: -; D: TRBD1; J: TRBJ2-7; CDR3: CAIKPGQSREQYF; DNA: TGTGCCATCAAACCGGGACAGTCTCGAGAGCAGTACTTC
V: TRBV11-2; size: -; D: -; J: TRBJ1-2; CDR3: CASSLGRGRMNYGYTF; DNA: TGTGCCAGCAGCTTAGGGAGAGGACGGATGAACTATGGCTACACCTTC
V: TRBV3-1/TRBV3-2; size: -; D: -; J: TRBJ1-2; CDR3: CASSQAAAENYGYTF; DNA: TGTGCCAGCAGCCAAGCGGCAGCCGAAAACTATGGCTACACCTTC
V: TRBV2; size: -; D: -; J: TRBJ2-7; CDR3: CASSRDSYEQYF; DNA: TGTGCCAGCAGTCGGGACTCCTACGAGCAGTACTTC
V: TRBV18; size: -; D: -; J: TRBJ1-1; CDR3: CASSPAGRANTEAFF; DNA: TGTGCCAGCTCCCCCGCGGGCAGGGCGAACACTGAAGCTTTCTTT
V: TRBV11-2; size: once; D: -; J: TRBJ1-1; CDR3: CASSLARGTNTEAFF; DNA: TGTGCCAGCAGCTTAGCCAGAGGAACGAACACTGAAGCTTTCTTT
V: TRBV5-1; size: -; D: -; J: TRBJ1-1; CDR3: CASSLYARYGQGLNTEAFF; DNA: TGCGCCAGCAGCTTGTATGCTCGTTACGGGCAGGGACTGAACACTGAAGCTTTCTTT
V: TRBV12-3/TRBV12-4; size: -; D: TRBD1; J: TRBJ1-2; CDR3: CASRFRGRDGYTF; DNA: TGTGCCAGCAGGTTCAGGGGGCGAGATGGCTACACCTTC
V: TRBV9; size: -; D: -; J: TRBJ2-3; CDR3: CASSVADSADTQYF; DNA: TGTGCCAGCAGCGTAGCTGACAGCGCAGATACGCAGTATTTT
V: TRBV6-5; size: -; D: TRBD1; J: TRBJ1-1; CDR3: CASRLQGARTEAFF; DNA: TGTGCCAGCAGATTGCAGGGGGCTCGCACTGAAGCTTTCTTT
V: TRBV7-2; size: -; D: -; J: TRBJ1-5; CDR3: CASSLSQAQPQHF; DNA: TGTGCCAGCAGCCTAAGCCAAGCTCAGCCCCAGCATTTT
V: TRBV7-6; size: -; D: TRBD2; J: TRBJ2-5; CDR3: CASSLDSGGAGETQYF; DNA: TGTGCCAGCAGCTTAGACAGCGGGGGGGCAGGAGAGACCCAGTACTTC
V: TRBV30; size: -; D: -; J: TRBJ1-4; CDR3: CAWTHGGYSQKLFF; DNA: TGTGCCTGGACCCACGGGGGCTACTCCCAAAAACTGTTTTTT
V: TRBV2; size: -; D: TRBD1; J: TRBJ1-5; CDR3: CASRKTGSNRNQPQHF; DNA: TGTGCCAGCAGGAAGACAGGGAGCAACCGCAATCAGCCCCAGCATTTT
V: TRBV7-2; size: once; D: TRBD1; J: TRBJ2-3; CDR3: CATHRGFGQYF; DNA: TGTGCCACCCACAGGGGATTTGGGCAGTATTTT
V: TRBV5-6; size: few; D: -; J: TRBJ1-1; CDR3: CASSLRGTEAFF; DNA: TGTGCCAGCAGCTTGCGGGGGACTGAAGCTTTCTTT
V: TRBV4-1; size: -; D: -; J: TRBJ2-1; CDR3: CASSQDRLALYNEQFF; DNA: TGCGCCAGCAGCCAAGACAGGCTAGCCCTCTACAATGAGCAGTTCTTC
V: TRBV7-3; size: -; D: -; J: TRBJ2-7; CDR3: CASSRNPPGDEQYF; DNA: TGTGCCAGCAGCCGCAACCCTCCAGGAGATGAACAGTACTTC
V: TRBV7-9; size: -; D: -; J: TRBJ1-3; CDR3: CASSPRGAGAAGDTIYF; DNA: TGTGCCAGCAGCCCAAGGGGGGCAGGCGCTGCGGGGGACACCATATATTTT
V: TRBV12-3/TRBV12-4; size: -; D: -; J: TRBJ2-7; CDR3: CASSSWPYEQYF; DNA: TGTGCCAGCAGTTCCTGGCCGTACGAGCAGTACTTC
V: TRBV7-2; size: -; D: -; J: TRBJ1-2; CDR3: CASSLGSSNYGYTF; DNA: TGTGCCAGCAGCTTAGGATCTTCCAACTATGGCTACACCTTC
V: TRBV5-4; size: -; D: -; J: TRBJ2-1; CDR3: CASSLRDKTYNEQFF; DNA: TGTGCCAGCAGCTTGCGGGATAAGACCTACAATGAGCAGTTCTTC
V: TRBV5-1; size: -; D: TRBD1; J: TRBJ1-2; CDR3: CASSPGDRGNYGYTF; DNA: TGCGCCAGCAGCCCGGGGGACAGGGGAAACTATGGCTACACCTTC
V: TRBV7-9; size: -; D: -; J: TRBJ2-3; CDR3: CASSLRGNTQYF; DNA: TGTGCCAGCAGCCTGCGAGGGAATACGCAGTATTTT
V: TRBV29-1; size: -; D: -; J: TRBJ1-1; CDR3: CSGFRTASIPEAFF; DNA: TGCAGCGGGTTCCGGACAGCAAGTATTCCCGAAGCTTTCTTT
V: TRBV15; size: once; D: -; J: TRBJ2-7; CDR3: CATSRDQGGYDEQYF; DNA: TGTGCCACCAGCAGAGACCAGGGGGGCTATGACGAGCAGTACTTC
V: TRBV29-1; size: -; D: -; J: TRBJ2-2; CDR3: CSVTGSIGELFF; DNA: TGCAGCGTTACAGGGTCCATCGGGGAGCTGTTTTTT
V: TRBV6-2/TRBV6-3; size: -; D: TRBD2; J: TRBJ2-7; CDR3: CASSDTGTSGYEQYF; DNA: TGTGCCAGCAGTGACACCGGGACTAGCGGCTACGAGCAGTACTTC
V: TRBV5-1; size: -; D: TRBD1; J: TRBJ2-1; CDR3: CASRYTGGSYNEQFF; DNA: TGCGCCAGCAGATACACAGGGGGCTCCTACAATGAGCAGTTCTTC
V: TRBV20-1; size: -; D: -; J: TRBJ2-1; CDR3: CSAREGREQFF; DNA: TGCAGTGCTAGAGAGGGACGGGAGCAGTTCTTC
V: TRBV28; size: once; D: -; J: TRBJ1-2; CDR3: CASMRGIYGYTF; DNA: TGTGCCAGCATGAGGGGGATCTATGGCTACACCTTC
V: TRBV6-5; size: -; D: TRBD1; J: TRBJ1-1; CDR3: CASSYLQGALSEAFF; DNA: TGTGCCAGCAGCTATTTACAGGGGGCTCTATCTGAAGCTTTCTTT
V: TRBV5-1; size: -; D: -; J: TRBJ2-2; CDR3: CASSSSGEGAFRELFF; DNA: TGCGCCAGCAGCTCCTCCGGGGAGGGGGCATTCAGGGAGCTGTTTTTT
V: TRBV10-1; size: few; D: -; J: TRBJ1-1; CDR3: CASSSGGVPEAFF; DNA: TGCGCCAGCAGCTCAGGAGGGGTCCCTGAAGCTTTCTTT
V: TRBV2; size: few; D: -; J: TRBJ1-5; CDR3: CASSEAQVGSNQPQHF; DNA: TGTGCCAGCAGTGAAGCGCAAGTGGGGAGCAATCAGCCCCAGCATTTT
V: TRBV11-2; size: few; D: -; J: TRBJ1-2; CDR3: CASQTVYGYTF; DNA: TGTGCCAGTCAGACTGTCTATGGCTACACCTTC
V: TRBV5-5; size: few; D: TRBD1; J: TRBJ1-6; CDR3: CASSLGGWGSPLHF; DNA: TGTGCCAGCAGCCTAGGGGGCTGGGGTTCACCCCTCCACTTT
V: TRBV19; size: -; D: -; J: TRBJ2-3; CDR3: CASSIGLATSTDTQYF; DNA: TGTGCCAGTAGTATCGGTCTGGCGACCAGCACAGATACGCAGTATTTT
V: TRBV9; size: -; D: -; J: TRBJ2-7; CDR3: CASSDQAHSYEQYF; DNA: TGTGCCAGCAGCGATCAGGCCCACTCCTACGAGCAGTACTTC
V: TRBV2; size: once; D: TRBD2; J: TRBJ2-1; CDR3: CASLLAGGRRNEQFF; DNA: TGTGCCAGCCTACTAGCGGGGGGGCGTCGGAATGAGCAGTTCTTC
V: TRBV7-6; size: -; D: -; J: TRBJ2-5; CDR3: CASSLVPTGTIQETQYF; DNA: TGTGCCAGCAGCTTAGTACCCACAGGGACTATCCAAGAGACCCAGTACTTC